This T cell receptor (beta chain) was found in a study of T cell responses to AZD1222 COVID-19 vaccine. Turning to this clone: Its antigen is still unknown.

CDR3 length: 13 residues. Per the germline V gene, CDR1 is MNHNS and CDR2 is SASEGT. Trimming removed 7 bases from V and 8 bases from J; junction bases left unmatched: 6. Data came from immunoSEQ multiplex PCR; TCRdb stores just in-frame clones and leaves some out. The data show fewer than 80,000 clones, approximately 88% seen once. Study findings and constraints: Scientists sampled the repertoires only once the peak T cell response had passed. With two AZD1222 doses given, Spike-specific TCR breadth and depth both rose. Just a handful of AZD1222 recipients tested seropositive at baseline. Clonal diversity was possibly underestimated, and the donors were mostly white British, with more females.

The chain combines TRBV6-1 with TRBJ1-2; 11 positions match TRBD1. This clonotype was obtained from an adult who received the MenACWY meningococcal vaccine as a control. Sequences were derived from peripheral blood, sampled 28 days after the second dose of the MenACWY control vaccine. The CDR3 DNA reads as TGTGCCAGCACCAGGGACAGGGGGAAGGGCTACACCTTC. Its protein product is CASTRDRGKGYTF.